This record covers a single T cell receptor (beta chain). The antigen remains undetermined. CDR3 length equals 15 residues. The germline V gene has CDR1 MNHEY and CDR2 SMNVEV (reference sequence). V dropped 7 bases and J dropped 4; count of bases not matched to a gene: 12. Stimulation used approximately 9.1 ug/mL lysate from CMV-infected fibroblasts. CD40L/CD69 double-negative CD45RO-high memory CD4+ T cells were collected. These HIV-1-infected adults initiated suppressive ART in chronic infection. The data were obtained in a study of persistence of HIV-infected CD4 T cells. The immunoSEQ assay was version 4, run in survey mode. The protocol was immunoSEQ multiplex PCR, while the TCRdb copy is restricted to in-frame clones and leaves out a portion. The sample holds fewer than 40,000 clones; roughly 87% are singletons and the top ten take about 6.8%. The study's findings and limits: Degenerate expanded CDR3beta sequences were enriched among CMV- and Gag-responding cells.

Sample: CD4+ T cells sorted from PBMCs after approximately 19-hour stimulation, taken from a patient who received antiretroviral therapy. This chain uses TRBV27 with TRBJ1-2; TRBD1 aligns across 7 bases. The receptor was derived from an adult woman with HIV who was CMV-seropositive. The CDR3 loop is CASKPGTEHFYGYTF. The CDR3 nucleotides are TGTGCCAGCAAACCCGGGACAGAACACTTCTATGGCTACACCTTC.